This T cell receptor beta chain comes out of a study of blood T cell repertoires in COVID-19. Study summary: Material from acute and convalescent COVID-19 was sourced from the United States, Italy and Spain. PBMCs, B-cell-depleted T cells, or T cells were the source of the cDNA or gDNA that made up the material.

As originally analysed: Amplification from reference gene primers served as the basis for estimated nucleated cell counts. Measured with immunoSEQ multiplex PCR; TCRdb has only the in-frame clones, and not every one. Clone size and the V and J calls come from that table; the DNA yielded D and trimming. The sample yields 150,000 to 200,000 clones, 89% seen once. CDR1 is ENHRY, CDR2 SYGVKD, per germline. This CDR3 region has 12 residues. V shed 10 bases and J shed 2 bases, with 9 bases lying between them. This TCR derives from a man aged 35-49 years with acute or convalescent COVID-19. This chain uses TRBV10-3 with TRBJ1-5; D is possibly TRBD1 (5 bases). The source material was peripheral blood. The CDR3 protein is CATTQGNQPQHF. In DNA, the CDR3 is TGTGCCACTACACAGGGCAATCAGCCCCAGCATTTT.